This T cell receptor beta chain derives from a study of T cell changes during pregnancy in multiple sclerosis. Sequencing was performed with immunoSEQ multiplex PCR; in TCRdb, only in-frame clones are kept and a portion is missing. The data hold 79,000 or so clones, with approximately 90% observed a single time. CDR1 and CDR2 from the germline V gene are SGHAT and FQDESV (reference sequence). CDR3 size: 15 residues. Deletions cut 7 bases from V and 0 bases from J, with 14 bases between. Sequencing used peripheral blood, obtained in the first trimester of pregnancy. The receptor's source is a female donor in good health, enrolled as a control in a pregnancy study. V usage is TRBV11-1 and J usage is TRBJ2-3; weak D call: TRBD1 (6 bases). The CDR3 DNA reads TGTGCCAGCACCCAGGGGCAGAGCAGCACAGATACGCAGTATTTT. Protein: CASTQGQSSTDTQYF.